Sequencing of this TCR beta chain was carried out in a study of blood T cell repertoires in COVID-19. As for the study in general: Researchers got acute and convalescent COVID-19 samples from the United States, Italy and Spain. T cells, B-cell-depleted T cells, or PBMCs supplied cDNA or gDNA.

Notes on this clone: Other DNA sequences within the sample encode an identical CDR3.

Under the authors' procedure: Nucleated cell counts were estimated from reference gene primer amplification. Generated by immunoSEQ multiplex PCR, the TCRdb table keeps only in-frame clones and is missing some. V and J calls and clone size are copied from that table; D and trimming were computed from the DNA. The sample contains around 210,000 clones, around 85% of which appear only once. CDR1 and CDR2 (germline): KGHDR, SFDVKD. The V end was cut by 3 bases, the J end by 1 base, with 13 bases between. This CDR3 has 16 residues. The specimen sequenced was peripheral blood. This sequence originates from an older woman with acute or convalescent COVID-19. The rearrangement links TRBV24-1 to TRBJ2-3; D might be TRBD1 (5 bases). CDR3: CATSDPTGRGTDTQYF. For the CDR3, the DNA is TGTGCCACCAGTGATCCAACAGGACGGGGCACAGATACGCAGTATTTT.